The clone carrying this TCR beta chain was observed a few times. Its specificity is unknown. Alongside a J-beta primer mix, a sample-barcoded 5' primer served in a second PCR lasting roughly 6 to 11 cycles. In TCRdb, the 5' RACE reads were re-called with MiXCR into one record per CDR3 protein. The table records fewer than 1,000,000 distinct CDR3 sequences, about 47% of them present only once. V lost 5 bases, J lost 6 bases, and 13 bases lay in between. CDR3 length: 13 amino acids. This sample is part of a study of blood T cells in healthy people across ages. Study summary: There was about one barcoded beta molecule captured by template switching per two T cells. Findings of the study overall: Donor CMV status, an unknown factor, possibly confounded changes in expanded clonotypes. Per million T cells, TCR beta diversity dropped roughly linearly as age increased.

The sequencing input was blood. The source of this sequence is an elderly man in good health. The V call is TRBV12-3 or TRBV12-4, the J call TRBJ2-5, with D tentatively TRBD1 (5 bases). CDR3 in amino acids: CASSVGAVKTQYF. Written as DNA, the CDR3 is TGTGCCAGCAGTGTAGGGGCAGTCAAGACCCAGTACTTC.